Presented here are 22 T cell receptor beta chains from one specimen sequenced in a study of blood T cells in healthy people across ages. A second 7 to 11 cycle PCR used barcoded and J-beta primers. TCRdb re-analysed the 5' RACE reads in MiXCR, keeping a single row per CDR3 protein. The sample includes roughly 1.5 million distinct CDR3 sequences, 40% to 45% of them seen just once. The sample was blood. The receptors stem from a young woman in good health.

CDR3: CASSQLAQYNEQFF. As DNA, the CDR3 is TGTGCCAGCAGCCAATTGGCCCAGTACAATGAGCAGTTCTTC. V usage is TRBV14 and J usage is TRBJ2-1; D not resolved. Germline CDR1 SGHDN, CDR2 FVKESK. The ends were cut back, 2 bases at V and 4 bases at J, with 9 bases in the middle. The CDR3 length is 14 residues.

The chain has TRBV5-1 and TRBJ2-3; D is perhaps TRBD2 (6 bases). V was trimmed by 0 bases and J by 7 bases, leaving 12 bases between them. Per the germline V gene, CDR1 is SGHRS and CDR2 is YFSETQ. This CDR3 is 14 amino acids long. The CDR3 region has the DNA TGCGCCAGCAGCTTGGGGGGGGAGCTGAATACGCAGTATTTT. Translated: CASSLGGELNTQYF.

In its sample, this clonotype was seen a few times. This chain uses TRBV5-6 with TRBJ2-3, with 10 bases identical to TRBD2. Germline CDR1 reads SGHDT; CDR2 reads YYEEEE. This CDR3 is 16 amino acids long. Unmatched junction bases numbered 7, after V lost 2 bases and J lost 4 bases. The CDR3 sequence is CASSLVAGGFPDTQYF. CDR3 sequence (DNA): TGTGCCAGCAGCTTAGTAGCGGGAGGCTTCCCAGATACGCAGTATTTT. The full variable domain, with the rest looked up from reference TRBV5-6 and TRBJ2-3, is DAGVTQSPTHLIKTRGQQVTLRCSPKSGHDTVSWYQQALGQGPQFIFQYYEEEERQRGNFPDRFSGHQFPNYSSELNVNALLLGDSALYLCASSLVAGGFPDTQYFGPGTRLTVL.

The rearrangement joins TRBV7-9 to TRBJ2-3; TRBD1 matches at 8 bases. Germline CDR1 SEHNR, CDR2 FQNEAQ (reference sequence). With 3 bases clipped from V and 7 bases from J, the junction kept 6 bases outside the gene matches. This CDR3 spans 14 amino acids. The DNA for the CDR3 is TGTGCCAGCAGCTTTAGGGACAGGAGTTATACGCAGTATTTT. Its protein product is CASSFRDRSYTQYF.

The V call is TRBV2, the J call TRBJ2-7; unclear D gene. Trimming left V 7 bases short and J 7 bases short, with 26 bases between. Germline V gives CDR1 SNHLY, CDR2 FYNNEI. This CDR3 is 16 amino acids long. CDR3 nucleotide sequence: TGTGCCAGCACCCCGGCCGGATCTGGCTCCTACAATGAGCAGTACTTC. Amino acids: CASTPAGSGSYNEQYF.

At least ten counts were recorded for this clonotype. This chain joins TRBV29-1 and TRBJ2-1; D remains unclear. CDR3 length equals 15 residues. Germline CDR1 SQVTM, CDR2 ANQGSEA. Trimming cost V 0 bases and J 4 bases, with 13 bases left between them. As DNA, the CDR3 is TGCAGCGTTGAAGACTACCTTAAAAGATACAATGAGCAGTTCTTC. It is translated as CSVEDYLKRYNEQFF.

V usage is TRBV12-3 or TRBV12-4 and J usage is TRBJ1-5; D ambiguous. This CDR3 is 15 amino acids long. The ends were cut back, 6 bases at V and 3 bases at J, with 15 bases in the middle. Here the CDR3 DNA reads TGTGCCAGCAGCCACGGGGTGGGGTCCAATCAGCCCCAGCATTTT. This sequence encodes CASSHGVGSNQPQHF.

In regard to this clonotype: One junction end disagrees with the germline gene, perhaps due to a read error. The rearrangement links TRBV6-2 or TRBV6-3 to TRBJ2-7; 7 nucleotides line up with TRBD2. CDR3 length: 12 residues. Germline CDR1 reads MNHEY; CDR2 reads SVGEGT. This CDR3 reads CASSYGTNELYF. CDR3 in DNA: TGTGCCAGCAGTTACGGGACTAATGAGCTGTACTTC.

This sequence joins TRBV6-4 and TRBJ2-4, with TRBD1 matching 12 bases. Germline loops: CDR1 MRHNA, CDR2 SNTAGT. The CDR3 has 22 amino acids. J gave up 1 base and V 6 bases, and 22 bases lay outside the gene matches. Here the CDR3 DNA reads TGTGCCAGCAGGACCTCCTCCGGGACAGGGGGCGCACAGTCGATTGCCAAAAACATTCAGTACTTC. This translates into CASRTSSGTGGAQSIAKNIQYF.

CDR3 coding DNA: TGTGCCAGCAGTAGTACTCGCAGGGGGCTGTTAACAGATACGCAGTATTTT. Its translation: CASSSTRRGLLTDTQYF. The chain recombines TRBV27 with TRBJ2-3; 8 nucleotides agree with TRBD1. Germline-derived CDR1 and CDR2 are MNHEY and SMNVEV (reference sequence). The CDR3 loop spans 17 amino acids. With 5 bases clipped from V and 3 bases from J, the junction kept 13 bases outside the gene matches.

This rearrangement joins TRBV5-6 to TRBJ2-3, with D possibly matching TRBD1 (6 bases). Germline lookup yields CDR1 SGHDT and CDR2 YYEEEE. CDR3 length: 17 amino acids. Trimming removed 0 bases from V and 6 bases from J, with 20 bases in between. In DNA form, the CDR3 reads TGTGCCAGCAGCTTGGTCCAGGGGATTGTTGCAGGCGATACGCAGTATTTT. As protein: CASSLVQGIVAGDTQYF.

The chain carries TRBV29-1 and TRBJ2-3; 8 bases match TRBD2. The CDR3 runs 15 residues. Germline assignment: CDR1 SQVTM and CDR2 ANQGSEA. Trimming took 4 bases from V and 3 from J; bases not matched to a gene: 9. CDR3 nucleotide sequence: TGCAGCGTTGTAGGGAGCGGGAGCGGTACAGATACGCAGTATTTT. Encoded protein: CSVVGSGSGTDTQYF.

The rearrangement uses TRBV20-1 and TRBJ1-2; tentative D call: TRBD1 (5 bases). The length of the CDR3 is 14 residues. With 6 bases removed from V and 4 bases from J, the gap between germline ends came to 18 bases. Germline CDR1 reads DFQATT; CDR2 reads SNEGSKA (reference sequence). CDR3 region: CSARWGTGPYGYTF. The CDR3 DNA reads TGCAGTGCCAGATGGGGAACGGGGCCCTATGGCTACACCTTC.

This clonotype has just a few counts. The chain uses TRBV6-2 or TRBV6-3 and TRBJ1-1; D possibly corresponds to TRBD1 (5 bases). Germline V gives CDR1 MNHEY, CDR2 SVGEGT. There are 13 residues in the CDR3. Trimming took 4 bases from V and 5 from J, leaving 11 bases between them. DNA for the CDR3: TGTGCCAGCAGTTTTTCAGGGAGGACTGAAGCTTTCTTT. Its protein is CASSFSGRTEAFF.

The rearrangement uses TRBV4-3 and TRBJ1-1; 11 bases line up with TRBD1. The length of the CDR3 is 15 residues. Germline assignment: CDR1 LGHNA and CDR2 YSLEER. V was clipped by 4 bases and J by 3 bases; unmatched bases: 4. CDR3 in amino acids: CASSPDRGRDTEAFF. The CDR3 nucleotides are TGCGCCAGCAGCCCGGACAGGGGGCGCGACACTGAAGCTTTCTTT.

The table lists this clonotype with a few counts. The chain is built from TRBV29-1 and TRBJ1-1; no reliable D call. Germline V gene sequence: CDR1 SQVTM, CDR2 ANQGSEA. This CDR3 is 13 amino acids long. V lost 4 bases, J lost 0 bases, and 9 bases lay in between. CDR3: CSVARPLNTEAFF. Written as DNA, the CDR3 is TGCAGCGTTGCTAGGCCGCTGAACACTGAAGCTTTCTTT. Drawing the rest from reference TRBV29-1 and TRBJ1-1, the complete variable domain is SAVISQKPSRDICQRGTSLTIQCQVDSQVTMMFWYRQQPGQSLTLIATANQGSEATYESGFVIDKFPISRPNLTFSTLTVSNMSPEDSSIYLCSVARPLNTEAFFGQGTRLTVV.

As for this clonotype: One end of the junction is discordant with germline, which a read error may explain. The J gene is TRBJ2-7, the V gene TRBV5-5; the D gene is possibly TRBD2 (5 bases). Germline CDR1 reads SGHKS; CDR2 reads YYEKEE (reference sequence). The CDR3 is 13 residues long. This chain's CDR3 is CASSGPYAYEQYF. The DNA of the CDR3 is TGCGCCAGCAGCGGACCCTACGCCTACGAGCAGTACTTC.

The V call is TRBV7-9, the J call TRBJ2-4; D may match TRBD1 or TRBD2 (5 bases each). The germline V gene has CDR1 SEHNR and CDR2 FQNEAQ (reference sequence). The CDR3 has 17 amino acids. The germline V and J ends were trimmed by 3 bases and 1 base, with 16 bases remaining between them. CDR3 coding DNA: TGTGCCAGCAGCTTGATTTCGACCGGGACGGCCAAAAACATTCAGTACTTC. Residues: CASSLISTGTAKNIQYF.

This chain connects TRBV6-5 to TRBJ1-3, with D possibly matching TRBD1 (5 bases). Germline assignment: CDR1 MNHEY and CDR2 SVGAGI. Trimming shortened V by 6 bases and J by 3 bases, and 9 bases separated the two germline ends. The CDR3 sequence is 13 residues long. CDR3 region: CASRQGVGNTIYF. For the CDR3, the DNA is TGTGCCAGCAGGCAGGGTGTTGGAAACACCATATATTTT.

This clonotype was found a few times. The rearrangement links TRBV7-2 to TRBJ1-2; possible D gene TRBD1, 5 bases. V was cut by 5 bases and J by 3 bases, with 16 bases left in between. The CDR3 spans 15 residues. The germline CDR1 and CDR2 sequences are SGHTA and FQGNSA. The CDR3 sequence: CASSRWRQGDYGYTF. The CDR3 DNA follows: TGTGCCAGCAGCCGATGGAGGCAGGGTGACTATGGCTACACCTTC. Supplemented by reference TRBV7-2 and TRBJ1-2, the full variable domain reads GAGVSQSPSNKVTEKGKDVELRCDPISGHTALYWYRQSLGQGLEFLIYFQGNSAPDKSGLPSDRFSAERTGGSVSTLTIQRTQQEDSAVYLCASSRWRQGDYGYTFGSGTRLTVV.

V and J are TRBV29-1 and TRBJ1-2; D perhaps matches TRBD1 (5 bases). V was pared by 5 bases and J by 1 base, with 11 bases between. Germline assignment: CDR1 SQVTM and CDR2 ANQGSEA. The CDR3 is 13 residues long. The CDR3 DNA reads TGCAGCGTTCGGGGACTCCTTAACTATGGCTACACCTTC. Amino acid sequence: CSVRGLLNYGYTF.

This clonotype was detected many times. The chain joins TRBV11-2 to TRBJ2-2; maybe TRBD2 (6 bases). CDR3 size: 16 residues. Per the germline V gene, CDR1 is SGHAT and CDR2 is FQNNGV. Trimming removed 5 bases at V and 2 bases at J, with 15 bases between. The CDR3 protein is CASSVSSAINTGELFF. In DNA form, the CDR3 reads TGTGCCAGCAGCGTGTCTAGCGCTATAAACACCGGGGAGCTGTTTTTT.